Shown below are 32 T cell receptor beta chains from a single sample sequenced in a study of cytomegalovirus exposure and HLA in healthy donors. Both 60 Vbeta primers and 13 Jbeta primers went into the PCR. Method: immunoSEQ multiplex PCR; TCRdb's copy keeps in-frame clones and lacks some. Of over 150,000 clones in the sample, approximately 80% are singletons; the top ten hold approximately 11%. Sample: PBMCs. Every receptor here comes from a man over 45 in good health and CMV-seropositive.

The chain carries TRBV5-4 and TRBJ2-5, with TRBD1 matching over 7 bases. CDR3 length: 13 amino acids. V lost 1 base to trimming and J lost 7 bases; unmatched junction nucleotides: 4. Germline CDR1 reads SGHNT; CDR2 reads YYREEE (reference sequence). The CDR3 protein is CASSLRQGWTQYF. In DNA form, the CDR3 reads TGTGCCAGCAGCTTGAGACAGGGTTGGACCCAGTACTTC.

This clone was observed once. J is TRBJ1-5 and V is TRBV4-3, with TRBD1 matching 9 bases. V shed 0 bases and J 5 bases; nucleotides not matched to a gene: 5. Germline-derived CDR1 and CDR2 are LGHNA and YSLEER. The CDR3 runs to 16 residues. The CDR3 DNA is TGCGCCAGCAGCCAAGATGGGGACAGGGTCGATCAGCCCCAGCATTTT. Translated, it gives CASSQDGDRVDQPQHF.

The chain has TRBV9 and TRBJ2-3; maybe TRBD2 (5 bases). The CDR3 extends over 16 amino acids. Trimming removed 0 bases from V and 0 bases from J, with 11 bases in between. Germline CDR1 reads SGDLS; CDR2 reads YYNGEE. CDR3 nucleotides: TGTGCCAGCAGCGTAGGGATAGCGAGTAGCACAGATACGCAGTATTTT. It is translated as CASSVGIASSTDTQYF.

V gene TRBV4-3 combines with J gene TRBJ2-3, with 10 bases that match TRBD1. J lost 8 bases, V lost 4 bases, and 12 bases had no gene match. The CDR3 loop spans 16 amino acids. CDR1 and CDR2 from the germline V gene are LGHNA and YSLEER. CDR3 coding DNA: TGCGCCAGCAGCCCACGGGGAGGGACAGGGGTCGGTACGCAGTATTTT. Its translation: CASSPRGGTGVGTQYF.

The V and J genes are TRBV28 and TRBJ2-7; a possible D gene is TRBD1 (5 bases). CDR1 and CDR2 from the germline V gene are MDHEN and SYDVKM. Trimming removed 5 bases from V and 3 bases from J, with 20 bases in between. The CDR3 loop spans 16 amino acids. CDR3 sequence (DNA): TGTGCCAGCAGTACCATATCCCCCGGACAAGTCTACGAGCAGTACTTC. It codes for CASSTISPGQVYEQYF.

This chain uses TRBV7-2 with TRBJ2-6; 10 nucleotides match TRBD1. The J segment lost 1 base and the V segment lost 2 bases, leaving 5 bases of the junction unmatched. Germline-derived CDR1 and CDR2 are SGHTA and FQGNSA. This CDR3 comprises 18 residues. In DNA, the CDR3 is TGTGCCAGCAGCTTAATCGGACAGGGGGTTTCTGGGGCCAACGTCCTGACTTTC. It codes for CASSLIGQGVSGANVLTF. Based on the CDR3 plus reference TRBV7-2 and TRBJ2-6, the full variable domain is GAGVSQSPSNKVTEKGKDVELRCDPISGHTALYWYRQSLGQGLEFLIYFQGNSAPDKSGLPSDRFSAERTGGSVSTLTIQRTQQEDSAVYLCASSLIGQGVSGANVLTFGAGSRLTVL.

The V and J genes are TRBV7-2 and TRBJ1-3; the D gene is possibly TRBD1 (5 bases). CDR1 and CDR2 from the germline V gene are SGHTA and FQGNSA. This CDR3 spans 15 amino acids. The V end was cut by 5 bases, the J end by 0 bases, with 11 bases between. The CDR3 spells CASSGALFSGNTIYF. For the CDR3, the DNA is TGTGCCAGCAGCGGGGCCCTGTTCTCTGGAAACACCATATATTTT. Complete variable domain (other parts from reference TRBV7-2 and TRBJ1-3): GAGVSQSPSNKVTEKGKDVELRCDPISGHTALYWYRQSLGQGLEFLIYFQGNSAPDKSGLPSDRFSAERTGGSVSTLTIQRTQQEDSAVYLCASSGALFSGNTIYFGEGSWLTVV.

The chain recombines TRBV7-9 with TRBJ1-3; the D is unclear. Germline-derived CDR1 and CDR2 are SEHNR and FQNEAQ (reference sequence). The CDR3 covers 14 residues. The V and J ends lost 0 bases and 2 bases respectively, with 5 bases between them. The CDR3 protein is CASSLAPAGNTIYF. As DNA, the CDR3 is TGTGCCAGCAGCTTAGCTCCAGCTGGAAACACCATATATTTT.

The CDR3 loop is CASSFSDTEAFF. The CDR3 region has the DNA TGTGCCAGCAGCTTTTCGGACACTGAAGCTTTCTTT. The rearrangement uses TRBV7-2 and TRBJ1-1; D call uncertain. This CDR3 is 12 amino acids long. Trimming took off 3 bases at V and 3 bases at J, with 5 bases between the two ends. Per germline, CDR1 SGHTA and CDR2 FQGNSA.

The V call is TRBV7-9, the J call TRBJ1-4; possibly TRBD1 for D (6 bases). The germline V gene encodes CDR1 SEHNR and CDR2 FQNEAQ (reference sequence). The CDR3 is 16 residues long. With 5 bases removed from V and 3 bases from J, the gap between germline ends came to 16 bases. CDR3 sequence (DNA): TGTGCCAGCAGCCCGGGACGGGGGGCAGCTAATGAAAAACTGTTTTTT. It codes for CASSPGRGAANEKLFF.

This sequence joins TRBV4-3 and TRBJ2-3; 7 bases fit TRBD1. CDR3 length: 16 amino acids. CDR1 and CDR2 (germline): LGHNA, YSLEER. The trim removed 1 base at V and 6 bases at J, leaving 10 bases unmatched. The CDR3 reads CASSQGPGQEVDTQYF. The CDR3 nucleotides are TGCGCCAGCAGCCAAGGCCCAGGACAGGAGGTCGATACGCAGTATTTT.

The chain has TRBV19 and TRBJ2-6, with TRBD2 as a possible D gene (6 bases). V dropped 3 bases and J dropped 4 bases, with 13 bases sitting between them. CDR3 length: 16 amino acids. CDR1 is LNHDA and CDR2 is SQIVND in the germline V gene (reference sequence). DNA of the CDR3: TGTGCCAGTAGTATTGGGGCGGGGTCCGGGGCCAACGTCCTGACTTTC. It encodes CASSIGAGSGANVLTF. The entire variable domain, with the rest obtained from reference TRBV19 and TRBJ2-6, is as follows: DGGITQSPKYLFRKEGQNVTLSCEQNLNHDAMYWYRQDPGQGLRLIYYSQIVNDFQKGDIAEGYSVSREKKESFPLTVTSAQKNPTAFYLCASSIGAGSGANVLTFGAGSRLTVL.

The V call is TRBV28, the J call TRBJ2-7; D is possibly TRBD1 (6 bases). Trimming stripped 5 bases from V and 4 bases from J, with 18 bases between. Germline lookup yields CDR1 MDHEN and CDR2 SYDVKM. This CDR3 is built from 15 residues. CDR3 nucleotides: TGTGCCAGCAGTATGCACAGGGAGATCATGTACGAGCAGTACTTC. Amino acids: CASSMHREIMYEQYF.

The chain recombines TRBV19 with TRBJ2-5, with a possible D match to TRBD2 (6 bases). This CDR3 region has 13 residues. The V end lost 4 bases, the J end lost 4 bases, and 10 bases lay between the germline ends. Per germline, CDR1 LNHDA and CDR2 SQIVND (reference sequence). This chain's CDR3 is CASSTGVRETQYF. The CDR3 DNA reads TGTGCCAGTAGTACGGGGGTGAGAGAGACCCAGTACTTC.

This rearrangement joins TRBV21-1 to TRBJ2-7; TRBD2, the table's D call, lacks a check against the DNA. TRBV21-1 is flagged as a pseudogene. This CDR3 has 12 residues. CDR3 nucleotide sequence: TGTGCCAGCAGTCCTAGACTTTACGAGCAGTACTTC. Translating it yields CASSPRLYEQYF.

In this sample, this clone turned up once. The V call is TRBV6-1, the J call TRBJ2-7; 10 bases match TRBD1. The V segment lost 8 bases and the J segment 5 bases; nucleotides outside the gene matches: 6. The CDR3 runs to 13 residues. CDR1 and CDR2 from the germline V gene are MNHNS and SASEGT. Here the CDR3 reads CASGRQGANEQYF. The CDR3 DNA reads as TGTGCCAGCGGGAGACAGGGGGCTAACGAGCAGTACTTC.

The V call is TRBV6-1, the J call TRBJ2-7, with TRBD2 matching 12 bases. In germline, CDR1 is MNHNS, CDR2 SASEGT. This CDR3 has 19 amino acids. With 2 bases clipped from V and 3 bases from J, the junction kept 14 bases outside the gene matches. The CDR3 reads CASSEYPGTSGLLVYEQYF. As DNA, the CDR3 is TGTGCCAGCAGTGAATACCCCGGGACTAGCGGGTTACTTGTCTACGAGCAGTACTTC.

The chain links TRBV6-5 to TRBJ1-4; the match to TRBD1 covers 8 bases. Looked up from germline, CDR1 is MNHEY and CDR2 is SVGAGI. J was trimmed by 8 bases and V by 4 bases; bases with no gene match: 9. CDR3 length: 15 amino acids. CDR3 protein: CASSCPTGAREKLFF. The CDR3 region has the DNA TGTGCCAGCAGTTGTCCGACAGGGGCGAGGGAAAAACTGTTTTTT.

V and J are TRBV28 and TRBJ1-2; D possibly corresponds to TRBD1 (5 bases). With 7 bases removed from V and 3 bases from J, the gap between germline ends came to 15 bases. Germline assignment: CDR1 MDHEN and CDR2 SYDVKM. The CDR3 extends over 14 amino acids. CDR3 in amino acids: CASIQTPGHYGYTF. The CDR3 coding sequence is TGTGCCAGCATCCAAACCCCAGGGCACTATGGCTACACCTTC.

This chain links TRBV5-4 with TRBJ2-7, with 10 positions matching TRBD1. Germline V lookup: CDR1 SGHNT, CDR2 YYREEE (reference sequence). The CDR3 has 14 residues. Germline trimming cut 5 bases from V and 6 bases from J; bases unmatched to any gene: 8. In DNA, the CDR3 is TGTGCCAGCAGTTTCCCGACAGGGGGCGGCGAGCAGTACTTC. It specifies CASSFPTGGGEQYF.

The sample holds a few counts of this clone. The genes are TRBV15 and TRBJ1-2; 10 nucleotides line up with TRBD1. The germline V gene encodes CDR1 LNHNV and CDR2 YYDKDF (reference sequence). V gave up 4 bases and J gave up 1 base; unmatched junction bases: 3. The CDR3 has 15 residues. The CDR3 region has the DNA TGTGCCACCAGCATCGGGACAGGGGATAACTATGGCTACACCTTC. Amino acid sequence: CATSIGTGDNYGYTF.

A few counts support this clone. J is TRBJ1-1 and V is TRBV9; a weak D match, TRBD1 (5 bases). The germline gives CDR1 SGDLS, CDR2 YYNGEE. V lost 0 bases and J 3 bases, leaving 6 bases between the germline ends. The CDR3 is 13 residues long. CDR3 in amino acids: CASSVAGDTEAFF. In DNA, the CDR3 is TGTGCCAGCAGCGTAGCGGGGGACACTGAAGCTTTCTTT.

The chain employs TRBV5-5 and TRBJ1-6, with D perhaps TRBD1 (5 bases). The CDR3 extends over 14 amino acids. The ends were cut back, 0 bases at V and 11 bases at J, with 12 bases in the middle. Per germline, CDR1 SGHKS and CDR2 YYEKEE (reference sequence). CDR3: CASSLEGSRAPLHF. CDR3 coding DNA: TGTGCCAGCAGCTTGGAAGGGTCCAGGGCACCCCTCCACTTT.

V is TRBV2 and J is TRBJ1-3; D not resolved. Trimming removed 10 bases at V and 2 bases at J, with 12 bases between. Per germline, CDR1 SNHLY and CDR2 FYNNEI. The CDR3 is 13 residues long. In DNA form, the CDR3 reads TGTGCCATATTCGCCAGGCCTGGAAACACCATATATTTT. Amino acid sequence: CAIFARPGNTIYF.

The chain uses TRBV6-5 and TRBJ2-7, with TRBD2 identical over 13 bases. J lost 3 bases, V lost 6 bases, and 5 bases had no gene match. Per germline, CDR1 MNHEY and CDR2 SVGAGI. The CDR3 has 15 residues. CDR3 coding DNA: TGTGCCAGCAGGGGGACTAGCGGGACCCTCTACGAGCAGTACTTC. Protein: CASRGTSGTLYEQYF.

The CDR3 region has the DNA TGCAGCGTTGAGGGACTAGCGGGCAACACAGATACGCAGTATTTT. Protein product: CSVEGLAGNTDTQYF. This chain joins TRBV29-1 and TRBJ2-3; 12 bases fit TRBD2. CDR1 is SQVTM, CDR2 ANQGSEA, per germline. The ends lost 3 bases at V and 2 bases at J; junction bases unmatched: 3. The CDR3 has 15 amino acids.

CDR3 nucleotide sequence: TGTGCCAGCAGCTTCAGGCTAGCGGGTTACAATGAGCAGTTCTTC. This encodes CASSFRLAGYNEQFF. The chain employs TRBV7-2 and TRBJ2-1, with 8 bases aligning to TRBD2. The trim removed 3 bases at V and 4 bases at J, leaving 5 bases unmatched. Germline V gene data show CDR1 as SGHTA and CDR2 as FQGNSA. The length of the CDR3 is 15 residues.

The J gene is TRBJ2-7, the V gene TRBV29-1; D perhaps matches TRBD1 (6 bases). The germline V and J ends were trimmed by 7 bases and 3 bases, with 25 bases remaining between them. The CDR3 contains 16 residues. Germline V gene lookup returns CDR1 SQVTM and CDR2 ANQGSEA. The CDR3 DNA is TGCAGCGCCTATATGTCGGGACACAGTCTCGTCTACGAGCAGTACTTC. Protein: CSAYMSGHSLVYEQYF.

The V call is TRBV18, the J call TRBJ1-2; D call uncertain. This CDR3 region has 15 residues. The V and J ends lost 3 bases and 6 bases respectively, with 17 bases between them. Germline assignment: CDR1 KGHSH and CDR2 LQKENI. The CDR3, as DNA: TGTGCCAGCTCACCTCCCTCCGGTGGAGGCCATGGCTACACCTTC. Translated, it gives CASSPPSGGGHGYTF.

CDR3 sequence reads: CSGGQNYEQYF. The CDR3 DNA follows: TGCAGTGGGGGACAGAACTACGAGCAGTACTTC. The J gene is TRBJ2-7, the V gene TRBV20-1; 7 bases are a match to TRBD1. The V segment lost 7 bases and the J segment 3 bases; nucleotides outside the gene matches: 3. The CDR3 totals 11 residues. Germline loops: CDR1 DFQATT, CDR2 SNEGSKA (reference sequence).

The chain recombines TRBV7-9 with TRBJ2-1, with 11 nucleotides matching TRBD2. This CDR3 spans 19 amino acids. Trimming removed 4 bases from V and 7 bases from J; junction bases left unmatched: 18. Germline V gives CDR1 SEHNR, CDR2 FQNEAQ (reference sequence). CDR3 nucleotide sequence: TGTGCCAGCAGCTCGTGGTCCGGTAGCGGGAGGGCCGGACGGAATGAGCAGTTCTTC. This translates into CASSSWSGSGRAGRNEQFF.

This clone was detected a few times. The V and J genes are TRBV5-1 and TRBJ1-2; D may be TRBD1 (5 bases). CDR1 is SGHRS, CDR2 YFSETQ, per germline. Trimming took 0 bases from V and 3 from J, leaving 6 bases between them. The length of the CDR3 is 13 residues. The CDR3 region has the DNA TGCGCCAGCAGCTTGGGGGGCGACTATGGCTACACCTTC. This gives the protein CASSLGGDYGYTF.